Below, 21 T cell receptor beta chains from the same sample are listed, as sequenced in a study of cytomegalovirus exposure and HLA in healthy donors. Primers for the PCR totalled 60 Vbeta and 13 Jbeta. Repertoires were generated with immunoSEQ multiplex PCR, while TCRdb's copy carries only in-frame clones and drops some. The sample comprises about 160,000 clones, about 85% of which are singletons, and 3.5% to 4.5% rests with the top ten. The source material was PBMCs. The receptors were gathered from a human donor in good health.

The V and J genes are TRBV28 and TRBJ1-2; D might be TRBD1 (5 bases). The CDR3 has 17 residues. The ends were cut back, 2 bases at V and 10 bases at J, with 26 bases in the middle. From germline, CDR1 is MDHEN and CDR2 SYDVKM. The CDR3 sequence: CASSLLRGSGGMYVYTF. The CDR3 DNA reads TGTGCCAGCAGTTTACTGCGGGGGTCGGGGGGAATGTACGTCTACACCTTC.

The V gene is TRBV6-6, the J gene TRBJ2-1, with D possibly being TRBD1 (5 bases). V lost 5 bases to trimming and J lost 0 bases, with 11 bases between them. The CDR3 spans 15 residues. The germline V gene has CDR1 MNHNY and CDR2 SVGAGI (reference sequence). This CDR3 reads CASSQDSVSYNEQFF. The CDR3 DNA follows: TGTGCCAGCAGTCAAGACAGTGTCTCCTACAATGAGCAGTTCTTC.

This chain uses TRBV7-2 with TRBJ1-1; no reliable D call. The V gene's germline CDR1 is SGHTA and CDR2 FQGNSA. Trimming stripped 3 bases from V and 1 base from J, with 6 bases between. This CDR3 has 13 residues. The CDR3 DNA follows: TGTGCCAGCAGCTTTGGAGGGAACACTGAAGCTTTCTTT. Translation gives CASSFGGNTEAFF.

The chain carries TRBV4-1 and TRBJ1-5; tentative D call: TRBD1 (5 bases). The V gene lost 1 base and the J gene lost 5 bases, with 12 bases spanning the gap. Per germline, CDR1 MGHRA and CDR2 YSYEKL. The CDR3 has 15 amino acids. CDR3 loop: CASSQAGDRYQPQHF. DNA for the CDR3: TGCGCCAGCAGCCAAGCCGGCGACAGATATCAGCCCCAGCATTTT.

The gene calls are TRBV28 and TRBJ1-2; D remains unclear. The CDR3 has 13 amino acids. Per the germline V gene, CDR1 is MDHEN and CDR2 is SYDVKM. The ends were cut back, 7 bases at V and 2 bases at J, with 11 bases in the middle. CDR3 in DNA: TGTGCCAGCACCTCAGCGGGAAACTATGGCTACACCTTC. Translation gives CASTSAGNYGYTF.

The chain couples TRBV2 to TRBJ1-5, with 8 bases that match TRBD1. CDR1 and CDR2 from the germline V gene are SNHLY and FYNNEI. This CDR3 is built from 18 residues. After removal of 3 bases from V and 2 bases from J, the junction contained 12 bases not matched to a gene. The CDR3 nucleotides read TGTGCCAGCAGTGAGATAGGACAGGGAGTGAGGGGCAATCAGCCCCAGCATTTT. Translating gives CASSEIGQGVRGNQPQHF.

The J gene is TRBJ1-1, the V gene TRBV25-1; a weak D match, TRBD1 (5 bases). V lost 5 bases, J lost 1 base, and 11 bases lay in between. The germline gives CDR1 MGHDK, CDR2 SYGVNS. The CDR3 is 14 amino acids. CDR3 in DNA: TGTGCCAGCAGTATTACAGGATCGAACACTGAAGCTTTCTTT. Protein: CASSITGSNTEAFF.

This clone was counted a few times. V usage is TRBV28 and J usage is TRBJ2-1; D is perhaps TRBD2 (6 bases). The germline V and J ends were trimmed by 6 bases and 8 bases, with 11 bases remaining between them. Germline CDR1 and CDR2: MDHEN and SYDVKM. The CDR3 totals 12 residues. CDR3 region: CASSFTSYEQFF. The CDR3 DNA reads as TGTGCCAGCAGCTTTACTAGCTATGAGCAGTTCTTC.

The chain carries TRBV12-2 and TRBJ2-3; the table calls TRBD2, which could not be checked here. TRBV12-2 is a documented pseudogene. The length of the CDR3 is 16 residues. CDR3 sequence reads: CASRLREGLSTDTQYF. Written as DNA, the CDR3 is TGTGCAAGTCGCCTTCGGGAGGGACTAAGCACAGATACGCAGTATTTT.

The rearrangement joins TRBV9 to TRBJ2-1, with 12 bases matching TRBD2. This CDR3 contains 15 residues. CDR1 and CDR2 from the germline V gene are SGDLS and YYNGEE. The V segment lost 0 bases and the J segment 11 bases; nucleotides outside the gene matches: 6. CDR3 DNA sequence: TGTGCCAGCAGCGTAGGGACTAGCGGGGCCGACCAGCAGTTCTTC. Residues: CASSVGTSGADQQFF.

V and J are TRBV30 and TRBJ1-4; 9 bases fit TRBD1. J gave up 8 bases and V 6 bases, and 7 bases lay outside the gene matches. CDR3 length equals 13 residues. CDR1 is GTSNPN, CDR2 SVGIG, per germline (reference sequence). The CDR3, as DNA: TGTGCCTGCGCACAGGGGGCGCCCGAAAAACTGTTTTTT. Amino acid sequence: CACAQGAPEKLFF.

V and J are TRBV4-2 and TRBJ2-3, with 13 nucleotides matching TRBD2. V dropped 4 bases and J dropped 3; count of bases not matched to a gene: 4. The CDR3 consists of 16 residues. Germline loops: CDR1 LGHNA, CDR2 YNFKEQ. CDR3: CASSRGLAGATDTQYF. The DNA for the CDR3 is TGTGCCAGCAGCCGAGGACTAGCGGGAGCTACAGATACGCAGTATTTT.

The rearrangement joins TRBV28 to TRBJ2-1; a weak D match, TRBD1 (5 bases). Germline V gives CDR1 MDHEN, CDR2 SYDVKM. Trimming removed 8 bases from V and 4 bases from J, with 6 bases in between. The CDR3 runs to 11 residues. In nucleotides, the CDR3 is TGTGCCAGCGGGGCGTACAATGAGCAGTTCTTC. Translation gives CASGAYNEQFF. Drawing the rest from reference TRBV28 and TRBJ2-1, the complete variable domain is DVKVTQSSRYLVKRTGEKVFLECVQDMDHENMFWYRQDPGLGLRLIYFSYDVKMKEKGDIPEGYSVSREKKERFSLILESASTNQTSMYLCASGAYNEQFFGPGTRLTVL.

The chain recombines TRBV11-2 with TRBJ1-1; 9 bases map to TRBD1. Germline V gene data show CDR1 as SGHAT and CDR2 as FQNNGV. Trimming took 6 bases from V and 3 from J; bases not matched to a gene: 14. The CDR3 is 17 amino acids. CDR3 sequence: CASSSFPNTGGHTEAFF. The CDR3 DNA reads as TGTGCCAGCAGTTCTTTCCCCAATACAGGGGGCCACACTGAAGCTTTCTTT.

The V and J genes are TRBV7-9 and TRBJ1-1; no firm D call. Trimming cost V 7 bases and J 2 bases, with 14 bases left between them. Per germline, CDR1 SEHNR and CDR2 FQNEAQ (reference sequence). CDR3 length equals 14 residues. Here the CDR3 DNA reads TGTGCCAGCACCCCGGACGGAGGTAACACTGAAGCTTTCTTT. This gives the protein CASTPDGGNTEAFF.

This chain connects TRBV7-3 to TRBJ2-2; TRBD1 aligns across 7 bases. V shed 5 bases, J shed 4 bases, and the junction held 7 bases outside the gene matches. The germline gives CDR1 SGHTA, CDR2 FQGTGA. CDR3 length: 15 amino acids. The CDR3 DNA is TGTGCCAGCAGCCCGACGACAGGGTCCACCGGGGAGCTGTTTTTT. Its protein is CASSPTTGSTGELFF.

CDR3 bases: TGTGCCAGCAGCCATAACCTGGGACTAGCGCAAACCTACAATGAGCAGTTCTTC. Amino acids: CASSHNLGLAQTYNEQFF. V and J are TRBV11-2 and TRBJ2-1, with TRBD2 matching over 10 bases. This CDR3 spans 18 amino acids. Germline-derived CDR1 and CDR2 are SGHAT and FQNNGV. Trimming removed 5 bases from V and 2 bases from J; junction bases left unmatched: 12.

The sample holds a few counts of this clone. Written as DNA, the CDR3 is TGTGCCAGCAGCTTGGGTTCAGGGCCCTACAATGAGCAGTTCTTC. The encoded protein is CASSLGSGPYNEQFF. The chain links TRBV5-5 to TRBJ2-1, with TRBD1 as a possible D gene (5 bases). The CDR3 has 15 residues. V lost 0 bases and J 2 bases, leaving 9 bases between the germline ends. Germline values: CDR1 SGHKS, CDR2 YYEKEE (reference sequence).

This clone was recorded once. This rearrangement joins TRBV20-1 to TRBJ1-2; 7 positions agree with TRBD1. V shed 6 bases, J shed 8 bases, and the junction held 6 bases outside the gene matches. Germline V gene sequence: CDR1 DFQATT, CDR2 SNEGSKA (reference sequence). CDR3 size: 11 residues. CDR3: CSAVTGMGYTF. The DNA of the CDR3 is TGCAGTGCCGTGACAGGGATGGGCTACACCTTC.

This clone appeared a few times. This chain connects TRBV27 to TRBJ2-1, with TRBD1 identical over 9 bases. Germline loops: CDR1 MNHEY, CDR2 SMNVEV (reference sequence). J lost 7 bases, V lost 2 bases, and 9 bases had no gene match. CDR3 length: 16 residues. CDR3 in amino acids: CASSLQWDRVRNEQFF. CDR3 nucleotide sequence: TGTGCCAGCAGTTTACAGTGGGACAGGGTAAGGAATGAGCAGTTCTTC.

V and J are TRBV4-1 and TRBJ2-5, with 9 positions matching TRBD1. Germline lookup yields CDR1 MGHRA and CDR2 YSYEKL. After removal of 3 bases from V and 5 bases from J, the junction contained 7 bases not matched to a gene. The CDR3 runs 15 residues. The CDR3 DNA reads TGCGCCAGCAGCCACCCCGGACAGGGGATTGAGACCCAGTACTTC. This sequence encodes CASSHPGQGIETQYF.